This T cell receptor beta chain was recovered during a study of T cell responses to AZD1222 COVID-19 vaccine. Findings and caveats of the study: Clonal diversity was possibly underestimated, and the donors were mostly white British, with more females.

On this clone itself: The antigen is undetermined.

The repertoire was sequenced with immunoSEQ multiplex PCR; TCRdb's copy has only in-frame clones and lacks some. This sample carries 85,000 to 100,000 clones, 65% to 90% of them seen once, and the ten largest clones take about 6%. This material consisted of peripheral blood, taken on day 0 of AZD1222 vaccination. This clonotype originated in an adult in good health.

DNA of the CDR3: TGTGCCAGCAGCCTAGGGGACCTCTCTGGGGCCAACGTCCTGACTTTC. It is translated as CASSLGDLSGANVLTF. The genes are TRBV9 and TRBJ2-6; possibly TRBD1 or TRBD2 for D (5 bases each). The germline V and J ends were trimmed by 4 bases and 0 bases, with 11 bases remaining between them. The CDR3 totals 16 residues. CDR1 SGDLS and CDR2 YYNGEE come from the germline V gene.